The 28 T cell receptor beta chains given below trace back to one sample, sequenced in a study of cytomegalovirus exposure and HLA in healthy donors. The study ran its PCR with 60 Vbeta and 13 Jbeta primers. TCRdb keeps only in-frame clones here, not all; method: immunoSEQ multiplex PCR. Seen here are some 160,000 clones, roughly 80% observed once, and the top ten hold over 2%. The source material was PBMCs. These TCRs come from a boy between 2 and 10 years old in good health and CMV-seronegative.

The chain joins TRBV9 to TRBJ1-2, with 8 positions matching TRBD1. CDR3 length: 17 amino acids. V gave up 6 bases and J gave up 1 base; unmatched junction bases: 14. Germline assignment: CDR1 SGDLS and CDR2 YYNGEE. CDR3 sequence (DNA): TGTGCCAGCAACCGACAGGGGAGACATACGATTAACTATGGCTACACCTTC. Translation: CASNRQGRHTINYGYTF. Full variable domain (outside the CDR3, taken from reference TRBV9 and TRBJ1-2): DSGVTQTPKHLITATGQRVTLRCSPRSGDLSVYWYQQSLDQGLQFLIQYYNGEERAKGNILERFSAQQFPDLHSELNLSSLELGDSALYFCASNRQGRHTINYGYTFGSGTRLTVV.

V gene TRBV5-1 combines with J gene TRBJ1-3, with TRBD1 matching 8 bases. The CDR3 contains 14 residues. Germline trimming cut 0 bases from V and 4 bases from J; bases unmatched to any gene: 0. Germline lookup yields CDR1 SGHRS and CDR2 YFSETQ. The CDR3 here is CASSLGTGGNTIYF. CDR3 DNA sequence: TGCGCCAGCAGCTTGGGGACAGGGGGAAACACCATATATTTT.

This chain joins TRBV5-4 and TRBJ2-3, with TRBD2 matching over 7 bases. CDR1 is SGHNT, CDR2 YYREEE, per germline (reference sequence). The CDR3 loop spans 17 amino acids. The J segment lost 0 bases and the V segment lost 0 bases, leaving 7 bases of the junction unmatched. DNA of the CDR3: TGTGCCAGCAGCTTGGTGGTGGGAGGGCCAAGCACAGATACGCAGTATTTT. Translating gives CASSLVVGGPSTDTQYF.

The chain joins TRBV7-3 to TRBJ2-7; 9 bases line up with TRBD1. Germline V gene lookup returns CDR1 SGHTA and CDR2 FQGTGA. J lost 6 bases, V lost 1 base, and 7 bases had no gene match. The CDR3 is made up of 15 amino acids. CDR3 DNA sequence: TGTGCCAGCAGCTTAATGGACAGGGGATTCAGCGAGCAGTACTTC. This codes for CASSLMDRGFSEQYF. Based on the CDR3 plus reference TRBV7-3 and TRBJ2-7, the full variable domain is GAGVSQTPSNKVTEKGKYVELRCDPISGHTALYWYRQSLGQGPEFLIYFQGTGAADDSGLPNDRFFAVRPEGSVSTLKIQRTERGDSAVYLCASSLMDRGFSEQYFGPGTRLTVT.

V is TRBV15 and J is TRBJ1-2, with D perhaps matching TRBD1 (6 bases). V lost 4 bases, J lost 2 bases, and 11 bases lay in between. The CDR3 is 14 residues long. The germline V gene encodes CDR1 LNHNV and CDR2 YYDKDF (reference sequence). The CDR3 DNA sequence: TGTGCCACCAGCATTGAGACAGGAAACTATGGCTACACCTTC. It encodes CATSIETGNYGYTF.

J is TRBJ2-3 and V is TRBV5-1; TRBD1 matches at 10 bases. There are 16 residues in the CDR3. Germline V lookup: CDR1 SGHRS, CDR2 YFSETQ. V was pared by 2 bases and J by 1 base, with 4 bases of the junction left unmatched. The DNA of the CDR3 is TGCGCCAGCAGCTTCGGGACAGGGGACGGCACAGATACGCAGTATTTT. As protein: CASSFGTGDGTDTQYF.

V and J are TRBV7-9 and TRBJ1-1; no reliable D call. V was cut by 5 bases and J by 7 bases, with 14 bases left in between. This CDR3 comprises 13 residues. In germline, CDR1 is SEHNR, CDR2 FQNEAQ (reference sequence). The CDR3 loop is CASSLTEQSEAFF. Here the CDR3 DNA reads TGTGCCAGCAGCCTAACAGAGCAGAGTGAAGCTTTCTTT.

V is TRBV10-3 and J is TRBJ1-2, with a possible D match to TRBD1 (6 bases). V lost 9 bases and J lost 5, with 16 bases in between. CDR1 ENHRY and CDR2 SYGVKD come from the germline V gene. The CDR3 covers 13 residues. CDR3 protein: CAISLGDKYGYTF. The CDR3 DNA reads as TGTGCCATATCCCTAGGGGACAAATATGGCTACACCTTC.

V usage is TRBV18 and J usage is TRBJ2-6, with 10 positions matching TRBD1. The CDR3 consists of 18 residues. Losses at the gene ends were 3 bases for V and 3 bases for J; bases not matched to a gene: 8. Germline loops: CDR1 KGHSH, CDR2 LQKENI. CDR3 sequence: CASSPFGTGARGANVLTF. DNA for the CDR3: TGTGCCAGCTCACCGTTCGGGACAGGGGCACGTGGGGCCAACGTCCTGACTTTC.

This clone was observed a few times. J is TRBJ2-1 and V is TRBV25-1; TRBD2 matches 11 bases. The CDR3 loop spans 15 amino acids. Germline CDR1 reads MGHDK; CDR2 reads SYGVNS. V was pared by 5 bases and J by 4 bases, with 4 bases of the junction left unmatched. The CDR3 coding sequence is TGTGCCAGCAGTCGAACTAGCGGGGGTTACAATGAGCAGTTCTTC. Translated: CASSRTSGGYNEQFF.

The chain couples TRBV6-1 to TRBJ2-2; the match to TRBD2 covers 8 bases. Germline values: CDR1 MNHNS, CDR2 SASEGT. This CDR3 has 13 amino acids. The V gene end was trimmed by 6 bases and the J gene end by 7 bases; junction bases not matched to a gene: 4. The CDR3, as DNA: TGTGCCAGCAGCGGGGGGGCTGGCGGGGAGCTGTTTTTT. Encoded protein: CASSGGAGGELFF.

V and J are TRBV30 and TRBJ2-7; D is uncertain. The V end lost 2 bases, the J end lost 4 bases, and 12 bases lay between the germline ends. The CDR3 totals 13 residues. Germline V gene lookup returns CDR1 GTSNPN and CDR2 SVGIG (reference sequence). The CDR3 DNA reads as TGTGCCTGGAGTTCGGTACAGCAATACGAGCAGTACTTC. As protein: CAWSSVQQYEQYF.

This clone appeared a single time. V usage is TRBV18 and J usage is TRBJ2-1; weak D call: TRBD2 (5 bases). Between the trimmed V and J ends, which lost 0 bases and 4 bases, there was a span of 16 bases. Germline CDR1 KGHSH, CDR2 LQKENI. This CDR3 comprises 17 residues. The CDR3 sequence: CASSPPPPVQRYNEQFF. The CDR3 DNA is TGTGCCAGCTCACCACCGCCCCCCGTACAGCGGTACAATGAGCAGTTCTTC.

The V gene is TRBV6-5, the J gene TRBJ1-2; 7 bases are a match to TRBD1. Looked up from germline, CDR1 is MNHEY and CDR2 is SVGAGI. The ends lost 6 bases at V and 2 bases at J; junction bases unmatched: 3. CDR3 length: 13 residues. CDR3 nucleotides: TGTGCCAGCAGAGAACAGGGGAACTATGGCTACACCTTC. Its translation: CASREQGNYGYTF.

CDR3 amino acids: CASSVGLAGGEQFF. The CDR3 DNA is TGTGCCAGCAGCGTAGGACTAGCGGGAGGTGAGCAGTTCTTC. This chain links TRBV9 with TRBJ2-1; the match to TRBD2 covers 13 bases. The CDR3 spans 14 residues. V was pared by 0 bases and J by 9 bases, with 0 bases of the junction left unmatched. Per the germline V gene, CDR1 is SGDLS and CDR2 is YYNGEE.

V is TRBV7-8 and J is TRBJ2-2, with D tentatively TRBD1 (5 bases). V lost 2 bases and J lost 1, with 11 bases in between. Germline assignment: CDR1 SGHVS and CDR2 FQNEAQ. The CDR3 covers 16 residues. CDR3 coding DNA: TGTGCCAGCAGCTTATTGGGGCAGGTGAACACCGGGGAGCTGTTTTTT. Translation: CASSLLGQVNTGELFF.

This chain connects TRBV9 to TRBJ1-1, with D possibly being TRBD1 (6 bases). CDR1 is SGDLS, CDR2 YYNGEE, per germline. CDR3 length equals 15 residues. Trimming removed 0 bases from V and 1 base from J, with 10 bases in between. The CDR3 DNA sequence: TGTGCCAGCAGCGTAGTTCCAGGGGCGAACACTGAAGCTTTCTTT. Translating gives CASSVVPGANTEAFF.

With regard to this clone: Other DNA sequences in this specimen translate into the identical CDR3. V gene TRBV6-5 combines with J gene TRBJ1-5; TRBD1 might be the D (5 bases). Germline V gene data show CDR1 as MNHEY and CDR2 as SVGAGI. Trimming cost V 8 bases and J 5 bases, with 13 bases left between them. The CDR3 runs to 13 residues. CDR3 DNA sequence: TGTGCCAGCGGGAGGGGAAGGGATCAGCCCCAGCATTTT. The encoded protein is CASGRGRDQPQHF.

CDR3 amino acids: CASSLPGSMYQETQYF. The CDR3 nucleotides read TGTGCCAGCAGCTTACCGGGATCTATGTACCAAGAGACCCAGTACTTC. This chain connects TRBV5-4 to TRBJ2-5; tentative D call: TRBD2 (5 bases). Looked up from germline, CDR1 is SGHNT and CDR2 is YYREEE (reference sequence). Trimming took 2 bases from V and 0 from J, leaving 14 bases between them. This CDR3 has 16 residues.

The chain joins TRBV2 to TRBJ1-2; TRBD1 might be the D (5 bases). CDR1 is SNHLY and CDR2 is FYNNEI in the germline V gene. This CDR3 spans 15 amino acids. Trimming pared 3 bases from V and 7 bases from J, leaving 18 bases between. CDR3 in DNA: TGTGCCAGCAGTGATTTGTCCGGGGGAGACTCTGGCTACACCTTC. Protein: CASSDLSGGDSGYTF.

This chain uses TRBV7-9 with TRBJ1-6; tentative D call: TRBD1 (5 bases). The CDR3 sequence is 18 residues long. Germline-derived CDR1 and CDR2 are SEHNR and FQNEAQ (reference sequence). The V gene lost 5 bases and the J gene lost 0 bases, with 17 bases spanning the gap. CDR3: CASSGRRYRSSYNSPLHF. The CDR3 DNA follows: TGTGCCAGCAGCGGGCGACGGTACAGGAGCTCCTATAATTCACCCCTCCACTTT.

The V gene is TRBV9, the J gene TRBJ1-1, with D uncertain. The CDR3 is 13 amino acids. Looked up from germline, CDR1 is SGDLS and CDR2 is YYNGEE. V lost 3 bases and J lost 0, with 6 bases in between. Written as DNA, the CDR3 is TGTGCCAGCAGCGGGAGAATGAACACTGAAGCTTTCTTT. It translates to CASSGRMNTEAFF.

The rearrangement links TRBV27 to TRBJ1-2, with D possibly being TRBD1 (6 bases). Germline lookup yields CDR1 MNHEY and CDR2 SMNVEV (reference sequence). The CDR3 runs to 14 residues. V lost 6 bases, J lost 0 bases, and 11 bases lay in between. CDR3 coding DNA: TGTGCCAGCAGCGCGACAGGTCCTAACTATGGCTACACCTTC. Translated, it gives CASSATGPNYGYTF.

The rearrangement links TRBV28 to TRBJ2-3, with D perhaps TRBD2 (7 bases). The CDR3 loop spans 15 amino acids. Germline V gene lookup returns CDR1 MDHEN and CDR2 SYDVKM. V was shortened by 2 bases and J by 3 bases, with 12 bases between the two germline ends. CDR3 DNA sequence: TGTGCCAGCAGTTTAGGGGGGGGGCAGACAGATACGCAGTATTTT. Its translation is CASSLGGGQTDTQYF.

This clone was observed a handful of times. The chain combines TRBV29-1 with TRBJ2-1; TRBD2 agrees at 8 bases. CDR1 is SQVTM and CDR2 is ANQGSEA in the germline V gene. With 4 bases clipped from V and 3 bases from J, the junction kept 5 bases outside the gene matches. This CDR3 has 14 amino acids. DNA for the CDR3: TGCAGCGTTGCCGGACTAGCAAGCTACAATGAGCAGTTCTTC. The encoded protein is CSVAGLASYNEQFF.

CDR3 in DNA: TGTGCCAGCAGCTTCGCTAGCGGGTTTGGTTACGAGCAGTACTTC. As protein: CASSFASGFGYEQYF. The rearrangement uses TRBV6-1 and TRBJ2-5, with 8 nucleotides matching TRBD2. The J call may be in error: the DNA end matches TRBJ2-7 better. The germline V gene encodes CDR1 MNHNS and CDR2 SASEGT. This CDR3 is 15 amino acids long.

The chain employs TRBV11-3 and TRBJ1-1; 7 positions match TRBD1. V lost 4 bases to trimming and J lost 0 bases; unmatched junction nucleotides: 14. Looked up from germline, CDR1 is SGHNT and CDR2 is YENEEA. This CDR3 region has 18 residues. The CDR3 coding sequence is TGTGCCAGCAGCTCAGACCTAACACCGGGACAGCTGAACACTGAAGCTTTCTTT. Translation: CASSSDLTPGQLNTEAFF.

The J gene is TRBJ2-3, the V gene TRBV19; TRBD2 matches at 10 bases. Germline V CDR1 and CDR2: LNHDA, SQIVND (reference sequence). The CDR3 is made up of 16 amino acids. V lost 3 bases and J lost 7; bases outside the gene matches: 10. CDR3 region: CASSIQSGRAWNTQYF. CDR3 DNA: TGTGCCAGTAGTATCCAGAGCGGGAGGGCTTGGAATACGCAGTATTTT. The whole variable domain, remainder taken from reference TRBV19 and TRBJ2-3, is DGGITQSPKYLFRKEGQNVTLSCEQNLNHDAMYWYRQDPGQGLRLIYYSQIVNDFQKGDIAEGYSVSREKKESFPLTVTSAQKNPTAFYLCASSIQSGRAWNTQYFGPGTRLTVL.